This TCR beta chain came from a study of blood T cell repertoires in COVID-19. The wider study: The samples span acute and convalescent COVID-19 from the United States, Italy and Spain. From T cells, B-cell-depleted T cells, or PBMCs came the material, which was cDNA or gDNA.

Authors' processing steps: Reference gene primer amplification gave estimated nucleated cell counts. The table came from immunoSEQ multiplex PCR; TCRdb's copy has only in-frame clones and leaves some out. V, J and clone size are those of that table, while D and trimming were read from the DNA. The table shows around 300,000 clones, with about 83% occurring only once. This sequence originates from a man aged 25 to 45 with active or convalescent COVID-19. Sequencing input: peripheral blood.

The CDR3, as DNA: TGTGCCAGCAGCTTATCCCGGGTTGGCTACACCTTC. It translates to CASSLSRVGYTF. This sequence joins TRBV7-9 and TRBJ1-2; D not certain. The CDR3 is 12 residues long. Germline V CDR1 and CDR2: SEHNR, FQNEAQ (reference sequence). The V end was cut by 2 bases, the J end by 7 bases, with 8 bases between.